Listed below are T cell receptor beta chains from one sample, sequenced in a study of blood T cell repertoires in COVID-19. Assay: immunoSEQ multiplex PCR; the TCRdb copy retains only in-frame clones and omits some. The repertoire holds 250,000 to 300,000 clones, with roughly four fifths as singletons. The specimen sequenced was PBMCs or T cells enriched from blood (not recorded which). These receptors were obtained from a man in his forties who had been exposed to COVID-19. Both conserved end residues are part of each CDR3. The D gene is left open where the match is weak. Size is stated for part of the rows, as once, few or many counts, or as a class when the clone is expanded.

TRBD2	TRBV5-6	18	NA	TRBJ2-1	CASSGTSGPTTPYNEQFF	TGTGCCAGCAGCGGGACTAGCGGGCCAACTACCCCCTACAATGAGCAGTTCTTC
NA	TRBV3-1/TRBV3-2	14	NA	TRBJ2-5	CASTPFEVGETQYF	TGTGCCAGCACCCCGTTCGAAGTCGGAGAGACCCAGTACTTC
NA	TRBV19	13	few	TRBJ2-7	CASSAGIAYEQYF	TGTGCCAGTAGTGCGGGTATAGCCTACGAGCAGTACTTC
TRBD1	TRBV7-2	13	NA	TRBJ1-5	CASSAQGDQPQHF	TGTGCCAGCAGCGCACAGGGGGACCAGCCCCAGCATTTT
TRBD1	TRBV11-3	19	NA	TRBJ2-1	CASSFPKDRRFLGYNEQFF	TGTGCCAGCAGCTTCCCCAAGGACAGGCGGTTTTTAGGCTACAATGAGCAGTTCTTC
TRBD1	TRBV3-1/TRBV3-2	15	few	TRBJ1-1	CASSHSSGGNTEAFF	TGTGCCAGCAGCCACTCATCAGGGGGGAACACTGAAGCTTTCTTT
NA	TRBV21-1	16	NA	TRBJ2-1	CASSKAAITSYNEQFF	TGTGCCAGCAGCAAAGCGGCGATTACTAGCTACAATGAGCAGTTCTTC
TRBD2	TRBV19	14	once	TRBJ2-4	CASSEWTSGSYWYF	TGTGCCAGTAGTGAATGGACTAGCGGGAGTTACTGGTACTTC
TRBD1	TRBV5-6	14	few	TRBJ2-1	CASRTTGGQDEQFF	TGTGCCAGCAGAACGACAGGGGGCCAGGATGAGCAGTTCTTC
NA	TRBV7-9	14	NA	TRBJ1-5	CASSLAGGMGPQHF	TGTGCCAGCAGCTTAGCTGGGGGCATGGGGCCCCAGCATTTT
NA	TRBV5-4	14	few	TRBJ1-4	CASSEQFLEEKLFF	TGTGCCAGCAGCGAACAGTTTTTAGAAGAAAAACTGTTTTTT
TRBD1	TRBV29-1	14	NA	TRBJ2-1	CSTRGPRSYNEQFF	TGCAGCACCAGGGGGCCTCGCTCCTACAATGAGCAGTTCTTC
TRBD1	TRBV24-1	16	NA	TRBJ2-7	CATSDPSGGLLYEQYF	TGTGCCACCAGTGATCCCTCAGGGGGCCTACTCTACGAGCAGTACTTC
TRBD1	TRBV7-2	16	few	TRBJ2-1	CASSLGQGAVDNEQFF	TGTGCCAGCAGCTTGGGACAGGGGGCGGTTGACAATGAGCAGTTCTTC
NA	TRBV6-1	12	NA	TRBJ1-5	CASSERDQPQHF	TGTGCCAGCAGTGAGAGGGATCAGCCCCAGCATTTT
NA	TRBV6-5	15	NA	TRBJ2-3	CASSLRGGVRNTQYF	TGTGCCAGCAGTTTAAGGGGGGGTGTTAGGAATACGCAGTATTTT
NA	TRBV6-1	14	NA	TRBJ2-2	CASSELPDTGELFF	TGTGCCAGCAGTGAACTTCCGGACACCGGGGAGCTGTTTTTT
NA	TRBV18	16	NA	TRBJ2-3	CASSPSVNSLPDTQYF	TGTGCCAGCTCACCCTCGGTAAATAGCTTACCCGATACGCAGTATTTT
TRBD2	TRBV5-1	19	many	TRBJ2-2	CASSGQLAGGHRGRGELFF	TGCGCCAGCAGCGGGCAACTAGCGGGAGGACACCGGGGGAGAGGGGAGCTGTTTTTT
NA	TRBV27	14	once	TRBJ1-2	CASSLAQGLGGYTF	TGTGCCAGCAGTTTAGCGCAGGGCCTTGGGGGCTACACCTTC
NA	TRBV28	14	once	TRBJ1-1	CASSLLGWETEAFF	TGTGCCAGCAGTTTACTCGGGTGGGAGACTGAAGCTTTCTTT
NA	TRBV28	16	NA	TRBJ2-7	CASSPGSFRGAYEQYF	TGTGCCAGCAGTCCCGGCTCGTTCAGGGGAGCCTACGAGCAGTACTTC
NA	TRBV6-5	11	NA	TRBJ2-1	CASTKANEQFF	TGTGCCAGCACCAAAGCCAATGAGCAGTTCTTC
NA	TRBV19	13	NA	TRBJ2-7	CASSTTGLGEQYF	TGTGCCAGTAGTACTACAGGTTTAGGCGAGCAGTACTTC
NA	TRBV6-6	14	NA	TRBJ2-5	CASSYGEGGRTQYF	TGTGCCAGCAGTTACGGGGAAGGAGGGAGGACCCAGTACTTC
NA	TRBV19	16	NA	TRBJ2-2	CASTSQTLAYTGELFF	TGTGCCAGTACCTCCCAGACCCTAGCCTACACCGGGGAGCTGTTTTTT
NA	TRBV30	12	NA	TRBJ2-1	CAWSVLSNEQFF	TGTGCCTGGAGTGTACTTTCGAATGAGCAGTTCTTC
TRBD2	TRBV3-1/TRBV3-2	16	NA	TRBJ2-3	CASSQVGLAGGDTQYF	TGTGCCAGCAGCCAAGTAGGACTAGCGGGAGGGGATACGCAGTATTTT
NA	TRBV5-4	13	NA	TRBJ2-5	CASSPGDRVSQYF	TGTGCCAGCAGCCCGGGAGACAGGGTCTCCCAGTACTTC
NA	TRBV5-4	12	NA	TRBJ2-1	CASSLAEREQFF	TGTGCCAGCAGCTTGGCCGAGCGTGAGCAGTTCTTC
NA	TRBV7-2	14	NA	TRBJ2-3	CASSFRASTDTQYF	TGTGCCAGCAGCTTCCGCGCTAGCACAGATACGCAGTATTTT
NA	TRBV20-1	17	few	TRBJ2-1	CSASKVGSGRYYNEQFF	TGCAGTGCTAGTAAGGTTGGTAGCGGACGTTACTACAATGAGCAGTTCTTC
NA	TRBV6-5	14	NA	TRBJ1-2	CASSPWDWSTGYTF	TGTGCCAGCAGCCCATGGGACTGGTCAACTGGCTACACCTTC
NA	TRBV21-1	12	NA	TRBJ2-7	CAAREGRYEQYF	TGTGCCGCCCGGGAGGGTCGGTACGAGCAGTACTTC
TRBD2	TRBV6-1	16	NA	TRBJ2-2	CASSAGTSGATGELFF	TGTGCCAGCAGTGCCGGGACTAGCGGAGCTACCGGGGAGCTGTTTTTT
NA	TRBV6-5	12	NA	TRBJ2-3	CASRTDTDTQYF	TGTGCCAGCAGGACAGACACAGATACGCAGTATTTT
TRBD2	TRBV7-8	17	NA	TRBJ2-5	CASSFGGRAPSQETQYF	TGTGCCAGCAGCTTTGGGGGGAGGGCGCCCTCCCAAGAGACCCAGTACTTC
NA	TRBV9	13	NA	TRBJ2-5	CASRGSAQETQYF	TGTGCCAGCCGGGGGAGTGCGCAAGAGACCCAGTACTTC
NA	TRBV14	19	few	TRBJ2-3	CASSQERGTGFWGTDTQYF	TGTGCCAGCAGCCAAGAAAGGGGTACAGGGTTTTGGGGCACAGATACGCAGTATTTT
NA	TRBV6-5	13	NA	TRBJ1-1	CASSYPGQAEAFF	TGTGCCAGCAGTTACCCTGGGCAGGCTGAAGCTTTCTTT
TRBD1	TRBV7-6	15	few	TRBJ1-3	CASSSQGAHGNTIYF	TGTGCCAGCAGCTCCCAGGGGGCGCACGGAAACACCATATATTTT
NA	TRBV6-5	15	NA	TRBJ2-3	CASRPILGGTDTQYF	TGTGCCAGCAGACCCATCCTAGGCGGCACAGATACGCAGTATTTT
NA	TRBV28	14	NA	TRBJ2-2	CASLYGGNTGELFF	TGTGCCAGCCTTTACGGGGGGAACACCGGGGAGCTGTTTTTT
NA	TRBV21-1	15	NA	TRBJ2-7	CASITPGQGDREQYF	TGTGCCAGCATAACCCCGGGGCAGGGCGACAGGGAGCAGTACTTC
TRBD1	TRBV2	15	NA	TRBJ2-1	CASSEAGTGYNEQFF	TGTGCCAGCAGTGAAGCCGGGACAGGCTACAATGAGCAGTTCTTC
NA	TRBV11-2	14	NA	TRBJ2-7	CASSVVSGSYEQYF	TGTGCCAGCAGCGTTGTAAGCGGGTCCTACGAGCAGTACTTC
TRBD1	TRBV5-1	16	NA	TRBJ2-5	CASSWGTGKAQETQYF	TGCGCCAGCAGCTGGGGGACAGGGAAGGCCCAAGAGACCCAGTACTTC
NA	TRBV2	12	NA	TRBJ1-5	CATRGDNQPQHF	TGTGCCACCAGAGGGGATAACCAGCCCCAGCATTTT
TRBD1	TRBV20-1	11	NA	TRBJ1-2	CSAGTEYGYTF	TGCAGTGCTGGGACAGAGTATGGCTACACCTTC
TRBD1	TRBV12-3/TRBV12-4	12	NA	TRBJ2-5	CASRGTGQTQYF	TGTGCCAGCAGGGGGACAGGTCAGACCCAGTACTTC
NA	TRBV29-1	13	few	TRBJ1-3	CSVGQSSGNTIYF	TGCAGCGTTGGACAGTCCTCTGGAAACACCATATATTTT
TRBD1	TRBV14	18	NA	TRBJ1-3	CASSQEDRGPSSGNTIYF	TGTGCCAGCAGCCAAGAGGACAGGGGGCCCAGCTCTGGAAACACCATATATTTT
NA	TRBV6-2/TRBV6-3	13	NA	TRBJ2-1	CASSYGLNNEQFF	TGTGCCAGCAGTTATGGACTAAACAATGAGCAGTTCTTC
TRBD2	TRBV6-4	13	few	TRBJ2-3	CASSDSSGRSLDF	TGTGCCAGCAGTGACAGTAGCGGGAGGAGTTTGGATTTT
NA	TRBV19	14	NA	TRBJ1-1	CASSPRGARAEAFF	TGTGCCAGTAGTCCCCGGGGTGCAAGGGCTGAAGCTTTCTTT
NA	TRBV2	13	NA	TRBJ1-5	CASKGEWNQPQHF	TGTGCCAGCAAGGGGGAGTGGAATCAGCCCCAGCATTTT
NA	TRBV9	16	NA	TRBJ2-3	CASSLNTSPGTDTQYF	TGTGCCAGCAGCCTCAACACTAGCCCGGGCACAGATACGCAGTATTTT
NA	TRBV6-5	14	once	TRBJ1-1	CASSYAGLRTEAFF	TGTGCCAGCAGTTATGCCGGTCTGAGGACTGAAGCTTTCTTT
TRBD2	TRBV6-2/TRBV6-3	17	NA	TRBJ2-4	CASSPSGRVGAKNIQYF	TGTGCCAGCAGCCCTAGCGGGAGGGTTGGGGCCAAAAACATTCAGTACTTC